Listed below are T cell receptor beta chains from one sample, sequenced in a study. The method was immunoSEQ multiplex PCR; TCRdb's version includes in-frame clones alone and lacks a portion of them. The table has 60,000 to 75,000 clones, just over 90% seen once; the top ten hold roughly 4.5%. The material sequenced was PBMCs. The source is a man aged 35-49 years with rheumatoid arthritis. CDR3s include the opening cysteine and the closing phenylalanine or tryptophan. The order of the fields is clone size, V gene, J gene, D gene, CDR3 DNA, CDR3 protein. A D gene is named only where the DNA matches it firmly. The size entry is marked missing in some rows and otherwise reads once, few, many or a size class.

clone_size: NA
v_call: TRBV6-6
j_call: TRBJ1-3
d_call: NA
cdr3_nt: TGTGCCAGCAGTATACCCCGTCAGGGCTCTGGAAACACCATATATTTT
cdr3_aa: CASSIPRQGSGNTIYF

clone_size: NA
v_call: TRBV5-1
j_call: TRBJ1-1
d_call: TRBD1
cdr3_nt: TGCGCCAGCGGATATGACAGGGGGCGAATGAACACTGAAGCTTTCTTT
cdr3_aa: CASGYDRGRMNTEAFF

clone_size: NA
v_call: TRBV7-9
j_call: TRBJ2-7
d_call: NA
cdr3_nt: TGTGCCAGCATCCCAACGGGCACCTACGAGCAGTACTTC
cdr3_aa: CASIPTGTYEQYF

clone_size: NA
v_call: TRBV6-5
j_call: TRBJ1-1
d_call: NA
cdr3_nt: TGTGCCAGCAGTTCCTCGGAACAGGGTGAAGCTTTCTTT
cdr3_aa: CASSSSEQGEAFF

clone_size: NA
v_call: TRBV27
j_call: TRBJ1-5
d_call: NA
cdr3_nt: TGTGCCAGCAGTTTGAGGGGACACTCAAGCAATCAGCCCCAGCATTTT
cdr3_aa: CASSLRGHSSNQPQHF

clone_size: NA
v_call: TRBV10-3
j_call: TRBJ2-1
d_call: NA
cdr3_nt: TGTGCCATCAGAGACAGGAGCTCCTACAATGAGCAGTTCTTC
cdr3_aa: CAIRDRSSYNEQFF

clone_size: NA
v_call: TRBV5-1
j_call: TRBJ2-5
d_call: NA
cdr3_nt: TGCGCCAGCAGCTTGGGGCTTGGAGAGACCCAGTACTTC
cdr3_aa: CASSLGLGETQYF

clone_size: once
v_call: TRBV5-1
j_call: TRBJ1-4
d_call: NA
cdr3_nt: TGCGCCAGCAGCTCGGGGGGTGCTAATGAAAAACTGTTTTTT
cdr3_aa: CASSSGGANEKLFF

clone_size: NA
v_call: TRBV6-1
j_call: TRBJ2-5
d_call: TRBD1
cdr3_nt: TGTGCCAGCAGTGAAGGAGAACAGGGGGCCGAGACCCAGTACTTC
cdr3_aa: CASSEGEQGAETQYF

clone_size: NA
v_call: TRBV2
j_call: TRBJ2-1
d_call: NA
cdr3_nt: TGTGCCAGCCTGGGACTCCTTTCCTACAATGAGCAGTTCTTC
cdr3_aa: CASLGLLSYNEQFF

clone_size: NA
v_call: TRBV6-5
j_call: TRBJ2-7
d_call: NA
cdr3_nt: TGTGCCAGCAGAATAGAGGGGGGACGCTACGAGCAGTACTTC
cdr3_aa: CASRIEGGRYEQYF

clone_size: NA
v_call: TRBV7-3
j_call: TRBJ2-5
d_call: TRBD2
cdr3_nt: TGTGCCAGCAGCTTAACAGGCGCCGGGACTACCTTCCAAGAGACCCAGTACTTC
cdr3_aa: CASSLTGAGTTFQETQYF

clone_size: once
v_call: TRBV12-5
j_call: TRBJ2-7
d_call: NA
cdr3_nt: TGTGCTAGTGGTTTGGTACTGGTCACGGACGAGCAGTACTTC
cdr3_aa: CASGLVLVTDEQYF

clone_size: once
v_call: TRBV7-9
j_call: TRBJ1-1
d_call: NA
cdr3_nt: TGTGCCAGCAGCTTGGGGATCCCCAGGGACACTGAAGCTTTCTTT
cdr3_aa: CASSLGIPRDTEAFF

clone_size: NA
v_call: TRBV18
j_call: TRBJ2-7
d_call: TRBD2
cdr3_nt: TGTGCCAGCTCAACACGGACTAGCGGGAGCCACTACGAGCAGTACTTC
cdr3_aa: CASSTRTSGSHYEQYF

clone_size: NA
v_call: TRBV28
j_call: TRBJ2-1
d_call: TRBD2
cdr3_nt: TGTGCCAGCAGTTGGCGGACTAGTTCCAATGAGCAGTTCTTC
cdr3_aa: CASSWRTSSNEQFF

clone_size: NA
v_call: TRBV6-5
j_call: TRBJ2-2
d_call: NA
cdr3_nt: TGTGCCAGCAGTCCACGACATATGAACACCGGGGAGCTGTTTTTT
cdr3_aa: CASSPRHMNTGELFF

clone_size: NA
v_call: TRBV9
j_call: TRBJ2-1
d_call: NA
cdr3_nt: TGTGCCAGCAGCGTGGGCGCGGGGGCGCGCAATGAGCAGTTCTTC
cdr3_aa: CASSVGAGARNEQFF

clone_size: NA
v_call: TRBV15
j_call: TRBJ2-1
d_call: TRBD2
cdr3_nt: TGTGCCACCAGCAGACCCCTAGCGGGCCACCCTACATATGAGCAGTTCTTC
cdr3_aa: CATSRPLAGHPTYEQFF

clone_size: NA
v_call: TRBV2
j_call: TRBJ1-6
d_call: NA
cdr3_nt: NA
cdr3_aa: CASSEALGTGVPVNSPLHF

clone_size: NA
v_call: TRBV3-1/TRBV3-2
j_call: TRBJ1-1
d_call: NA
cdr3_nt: TGTGCCAGCAGCTACGCCCACCTTTTTAACACTGAAGCTTTCTTT
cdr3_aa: CASSYAHLFNTEAFF

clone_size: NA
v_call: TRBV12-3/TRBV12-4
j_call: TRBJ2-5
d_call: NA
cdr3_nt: TGTGCCAGCAGTTTATGGGCTCAAGAGACCCAGTACTTC
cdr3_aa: CASSLWAQETQYF

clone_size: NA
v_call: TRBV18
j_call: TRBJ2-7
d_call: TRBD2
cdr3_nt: TGTGCCAGCTCACCAATAGCGGGAGGAATCCACGAGCAGTACTTC
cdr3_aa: CASSPIAGGIHEQYF

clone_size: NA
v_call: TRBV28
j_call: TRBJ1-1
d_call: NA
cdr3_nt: TGTGCCAGCAGTGTACAGAGGAGAACTGAAGCTTTCTTT
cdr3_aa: CASSVQRRTEAFF

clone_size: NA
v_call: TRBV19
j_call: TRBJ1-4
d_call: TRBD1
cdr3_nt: TGTGCCAGTAGTTGGACAGGGCTAAATGAAAAACTGTTTTTT
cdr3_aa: CASSWTGLNEKLFF

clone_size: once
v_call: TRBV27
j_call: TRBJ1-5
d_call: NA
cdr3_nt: TGTGCCAGCAGGCCCGGGTCGGGTTACAATCAGCCCCAGCATTTT
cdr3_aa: CASRPGSGYNQPQHF

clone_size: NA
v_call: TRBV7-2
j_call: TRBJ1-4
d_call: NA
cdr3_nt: TGTGCCAGCAGCCCAAGGGGGGGGGCGGAAAAACTGTTTTTT
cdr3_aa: CASSPRGGAEKLFF

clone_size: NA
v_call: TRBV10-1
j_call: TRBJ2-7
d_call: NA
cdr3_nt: TGCGCCAGCAGTGAGTCGACTCTGGGCGAGCAGTACTTC
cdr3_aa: CASSESTLGEQYF

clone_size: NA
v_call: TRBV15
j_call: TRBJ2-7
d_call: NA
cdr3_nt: TGTGCCACCAGCAGAGTATCCTTCTCCTACGAGCAGTACTTC
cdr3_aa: CATSRVSFSYEQYF

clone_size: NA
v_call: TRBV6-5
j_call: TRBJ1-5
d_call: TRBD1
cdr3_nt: TGTGCCAGCAGTTTGACAGGGGGTAAAGGTAATCAGCCCCAGCATTTT
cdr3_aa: CASSLTGGKGNQPQHF

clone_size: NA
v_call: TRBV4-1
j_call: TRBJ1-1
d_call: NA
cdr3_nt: TGCGCCAGCAGCGGGGAGAATTACAGGAGGCTGAACACTGAAGCTTTCTTT
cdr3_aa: CASSGENYRRLNTEAFF

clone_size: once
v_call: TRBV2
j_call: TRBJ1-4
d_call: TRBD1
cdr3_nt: TGTGCCAGCAGCGGGACAGGGATTCGGGCTAATGAAAAACTGTTTTTT
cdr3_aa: CASSGTGIRANEKLFF

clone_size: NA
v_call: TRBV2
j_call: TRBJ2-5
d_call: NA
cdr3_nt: TGTGCCAGCAGTGGTGCCCAAGAGACCCAGTACTTC
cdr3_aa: CASSGAQETQYF

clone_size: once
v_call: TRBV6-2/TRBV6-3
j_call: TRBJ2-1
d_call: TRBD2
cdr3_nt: TGTGCCAGCAGTTTACACAGCGGGAGGGCCGGTGAGCAGTTCTTC
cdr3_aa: CASSLHSGRAGEQFF

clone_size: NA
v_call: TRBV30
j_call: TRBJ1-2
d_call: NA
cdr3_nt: TGTGCCTGGAGCGCGCCGGCCTTAGGGCACTATGGCTACACCTTC
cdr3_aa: CAWSAPALGHYGYTF

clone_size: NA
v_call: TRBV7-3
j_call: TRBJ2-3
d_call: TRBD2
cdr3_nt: TGTGCCAGCAGCCCCGAACGACTAGCGGGAGTAGTAGATACGCAGTATTTT
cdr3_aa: CASSPERLAGVVDTQYF

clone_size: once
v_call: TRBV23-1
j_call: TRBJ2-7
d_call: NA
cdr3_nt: TGCGCCAGCAGTCAATCCGACCCCGACAGACAGGCCTACGAGCAGTACTTC
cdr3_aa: CASSQSDPDRQAYEQYF

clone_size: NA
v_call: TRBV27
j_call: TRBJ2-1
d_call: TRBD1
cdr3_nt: TGTGCCAGCAGTACTTTCTTCCGGGACAGTTACAATGAGCAGTTCTTC
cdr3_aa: CASSTFFRDSYNEQFF

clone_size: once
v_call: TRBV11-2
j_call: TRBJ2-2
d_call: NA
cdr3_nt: TGTGCCAGCAGACCAAACGGAGGGGGCTGGGACACCGGGGAGCTGTTTTTT
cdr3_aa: CASRPNGGGWDTGELFF

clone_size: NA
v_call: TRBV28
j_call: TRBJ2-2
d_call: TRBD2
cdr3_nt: TGTGCCAGCAGTCGCGGGAGGCTAAGAAGGCCGAACACCGGGGAGCTGTTTTTT
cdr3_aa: CASSRGRLRRPNTGELFF

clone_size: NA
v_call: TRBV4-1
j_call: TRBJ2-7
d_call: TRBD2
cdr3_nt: TGCGCCAGCAGCCAAGATCGTAACGGGGGGTATTACGAGCAGTACTTC
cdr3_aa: CASSQDRNGGYYEQYF

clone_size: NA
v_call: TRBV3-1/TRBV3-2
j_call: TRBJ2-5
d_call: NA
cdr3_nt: TGTGCCAGCAGCCCCCGGACACTTGAGGAGACCCAGTACTTC
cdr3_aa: CASSPRTLEETQYF

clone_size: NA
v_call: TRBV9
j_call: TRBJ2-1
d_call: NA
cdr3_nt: TGTGCCAGCAGCGTAGTAGAATACAATGAGCAGTTCTTC
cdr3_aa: CASSVVEYNEQFF

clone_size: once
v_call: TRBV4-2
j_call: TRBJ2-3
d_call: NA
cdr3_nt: TGTGCCAGCAGCCAAAACACAGATACGCAGTATTTT
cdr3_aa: CASSQNTDTQYF

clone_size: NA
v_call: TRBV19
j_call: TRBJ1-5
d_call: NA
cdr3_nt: TGTGCCAGTAGTCCCCCGGTGGCAGGGGATCAGCCCCAGCATTTT
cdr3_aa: CASSPPVAGDQPQHF

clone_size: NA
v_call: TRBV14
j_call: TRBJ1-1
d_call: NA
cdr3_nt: TGTGCCAGCAGCCAAGATCGAGGGGGCACTGAAGCTTTCTTT
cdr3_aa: CASSQDRGGTEAFF

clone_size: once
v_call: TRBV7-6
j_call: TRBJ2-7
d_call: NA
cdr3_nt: TGTGCCAGCAGCTTATCGTCGGAGCAGTACTTC
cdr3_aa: CASSLSSEQYF

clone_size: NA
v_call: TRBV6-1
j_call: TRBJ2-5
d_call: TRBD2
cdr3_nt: TGTGCCAGCAGTGATTTTGCTAGCGGGAGCGGGGAGACCCAGTACTTC
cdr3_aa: CASSDFASGSGETQYF

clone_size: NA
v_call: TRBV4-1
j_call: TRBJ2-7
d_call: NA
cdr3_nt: TGCGCCAGCAGCCAAAGACGTCAGACGCACTCCTACGAGCAGTACTTC
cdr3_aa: CASSQRRQTHSYEQYF

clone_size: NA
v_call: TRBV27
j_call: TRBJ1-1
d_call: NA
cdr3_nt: TGTGCCAGCAGTTTAGGCAGGACGACTGAAGCTTTCTTT
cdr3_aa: CASSLGRTTEAFF

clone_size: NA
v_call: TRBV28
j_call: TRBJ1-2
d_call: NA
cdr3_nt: TGTGCCAGCAGTTCCCTTTACGGGGCAGGGCGAGAAAACTATGGCTACACCTTC
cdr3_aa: CASSSLYGAGRENYGYTF

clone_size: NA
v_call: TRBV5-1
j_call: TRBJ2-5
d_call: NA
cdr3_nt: TGCGCCAGCAGCTCATATACAGGCTCCGGCGCGGAGACCCAGTACTTC
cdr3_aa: CASSSYTGSGAETQYF

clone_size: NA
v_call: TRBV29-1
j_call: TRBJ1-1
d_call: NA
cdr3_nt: TGCAGCGTTGAAGTTGGAGGGGACCGGTGGACTGAAGCTTTCTTT
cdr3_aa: CSVEVGGDRWTEAFF

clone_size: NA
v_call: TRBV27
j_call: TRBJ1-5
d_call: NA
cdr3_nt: TGTGCCAGCAGTTTAGGCTCACTCAAGGGGCCCCAGCATTTT
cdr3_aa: CASSLGSLKGPQHF